Following are 6 T cell receptor beta chains from one sample sequenced in a study of cytomegalovirus exposure and HLA in healthy donors. The PCR made use of 60 Vbeta and 13 Jbeta primers. Assay used: immunoSEQ multiplex PCR; TCRdb lists only in-frame clones, some missing. The table includes around 97,000 clones, around 9.6% detected once. Sequences were obtained from PBMCs. These receptors all come from a man aged 45-60 years in good health and CMV-seropositive.

This chain uses TRBV28 with TRBJ2-7; 14 nucleotides align to TRBD2. Germline V gene sequence: CDR1 MDHEN, CDR2 SYDVKM. With V trimmed by 3 bases and J by 7 bases, 5 bases remained unmatched. The CDR3 consists of 15 residues. As DNA, the CDR3 is TGTGCCAGCAGTTTCGGACTAGCGGGAGGCGGGGAGCAGTACTTC. Translated, it gives CASSFGLAGGGEQYF.

The chain has TRBV7-3 and TRBJ2-7; TRBD1 matches at 10 bases. After removal of 5 bases from V and 7 bases from J, the junction contained 5 bases not matched to a gene. From germline, CDR1 is SGHTA and CDR2 FQGTGA. CDR3 length equals 13 residues. The CDR3 is CASSTDRGREQYF. DNA for the CDR3: TGTGCCAGCAGCACTGACAGGGGGCGAGAGCAGTACTTC.

This chain links TRBV9 with TRBJ2-2; 7 bases map to TRBD1. Germline V gives CDR1 SGDLS, CDR2 YYNGEE. V gave up 4 bases and J gave up 7 bases; unmatched junction bases: 10. The CDR3 consists of 15 residues. The CDR3 is CASSPEGGANGELFF. CDR3 nucleotide sequence: TGTGCCAGCAGCCCAGAAGGGGGCGCGAACGGGGAGCTGTTTTTT.

The genes are TRBV6-1 and TRBJ2-2; D ambiguous. Germline CDR1 MNHNS, CDR2 SASEGT. The CDR3 is 13 amino acids. V dropped 11 bases and J dropped 4 bases, with 14 bases sitting between them. The CDR3 region is CASATSGTGELFF. The CDR3 nucleotides read TGTGCCTCAGCGACCTCTGGCACCGGGGAGCTGTTTTTT.

This clone was observed a handful of times. This chain uses TRBV6-6 with TRBJ2-1, with 8 bases that match TRBD2. This CDR3 comprises 13 residues. V lost 7 bases and J lost 5; bases outside the gene matches: 4. From germline, CDR1 is MNHNY and CDR2 SVGAGI (reference sequence). CDR3 in amino acids: CASKSLADNEQFF. CDR3 in DNA: TGTGCCAGCAAATCACTAGCGGACAATGAGCAGTTCTTC.

V is TRBV5-1 and J is TRBJ1-1; 9 positions match TRBD1. The trim removed 2 bases at V and 3 bases at J, leaving 5 bases unmatched. Germline CDR1 SGHRS, CDR2 YFSETQ. The CDR3 covers 15 residues. CDR3 in DNA: TGCGCCAGCAGCTTACGACAGGGGGTCGACACTGAAGCTTTCTTT. Protein product: CASSLRQGVDTEAFF.